A selection of T cell receptor beta chains follows, all from one sample in a study of cytomegalovirus exposure and HLA in healthy donors. The method was immunoSEQ multiplex PCR; TCRdb's version includes in-frame clones alone and lacks a portion of them. The data show roughly 120,000 clones, roughly 68% seen once. The sequenced material came from PBMCs. The receptors originated from a woman younger than 45 in good health and CMV-seronegative. Each CDR3 is given with its conserved first and last residue. The order of the fields is clone size, V gene, D gene, J gene, CDR3 protein, CDR3 DNA. The D gene is left open where the match is weak. The size field is filled for only some rows; it gives once, few, many or a size class.

>NA|TRBV29-1|TRBD2|TRBJ2-7
CSVLTSGRGYEQYF
TGCAGCGTTCTCACTAGCGGGAGGGGCTACGAGCAGTACTTC
>few|TRBV6-1|NA|TRBJ2-1
CASTAGADSYNEQFF
TGTGCCAGCACCGCAGGGGCGGACTCCTACAATGAGCAGTTCTTC
>NA|TRBV7-9|NA|TRBJ1-1
CASSPSGAGLNTEAFF
TGTGCCAGCAGCCCAAGTGGGGCAGGGCTGAACACTGAAGCTTTCTTT
>few|TRBV7-9|NA|TRBJ1-1
CASSLGLEDTEAFF
TGTGCCAGCAGCTTAGGTTTGGAGGACACTGAAGCTTTCTTT
>NA|TRBV2|NA|TRBJ1-2
CASSEAVHVNYGYTF
TGTGCCAGCAGTGAAGCAGTACACGTAAACTATGGCTACACCTTC
>once|TRBV5-6|TRBD1|TRBJ1-1
CATRGWGGANTEAFF
TGTGCCACCAGGGGGTGGGGGGGCGCGAACACTGAAGCTTTCTTT
>few|TRBV5-1|NA|TRBJ2-3
CASSLRAGGTDTQYF
TGCGCCAGCAGCTTGCGAGCTGGAGGAACAGATACGCAGTATTTT
>few|TRBV5-1|TRBD1|TRBJ1-1
CASSRGGADTEAFF
TGCGCCAGCAGCCGAGGGGGCGCGGACACTGAAGCTTTCTTT
>NA|TRBV12-5|NA|TRBJ1-4
CASGREGGEKLFF
TGTGCTAGTGGTCGTGAGGGGGGGGAAAAACTGTTTTTT
>NA|TRBV10-3|TRBD2|TRBJ2-1
CAISPRTSGGSNEQFF
TGTGCCATCAGTCCACGGACTAGCGGGGGCAGCAATGAGCAGTTCTTC
>NA|TRBV2|NA|TRBJ2-4
CASRLDSSTGQYF
TGTGCCAGCAGGTTAGACTCCTCAACGGGTCAGTACTTC
>NA|TRBV11-3|TRBD1|TRBJ2-7
CASSTGTGRTGNEQYF
TGTGCCAGCAGCACCGGGACAGGGAGGACGGGAAACGAGCAGTACTTC
>few|TRBV30|NA|TRBJ1-2
CAWTNLMGNYGYTF
TGTGCCTGGACAAACCTGATGGGCAACTATGGCTACACCTTC
>few|TRBV4-1|NA|TRBJ1-4
CASSQYSDTNEKLFF
TGCGCCAGCAGCCAGTACAGTGACACTAATGAAAAACTGTTTTTT
>once|TRBV11-3|NA|TRBJ2-5
CASRPQGTETQYF
TGTGCCAGCAGACCACAGGGAACGGAGACCCAGTACTTC
>NA|TRBV6-5|NA|TRBJ2-3
CASSGHGLPLRQYF
TGTGCCAGCAGTGGCCATGGACTCCCCCTTAGGCAGTATTTT
>NA|TRBV6-1|NA|TRBJ2-7
CAIDSPATYEQYF
TGTGCCATAGACAGCCCAGCTACCTACGAGCAGTACTTC
>NA|TRBV5-1|NA|TRBJ1-1
CASSLGAAGDTEAFF
TGCGCCAGCAGCTTGGGAGCCGCGGGGGACACTGAAGCTTTCTTT
>NA|TRBV2|NA|TRBJ2-7
CAASRGSYEQYF
TGTGCCGCTTCCAGGGGCTCCTACGAGCAGTACTTC
>NA|TRBV7-3|TRBD1|TRBJ2-2
CASSLRAGTGNTGELFF
TGTGCCAGCAGCTTACGGGCAGGGACAGGCAACACCGGGGAGCTGTTTTTT
>NA|TRBV12-5|NA|TRBJ1-5
CASGQGWGQPQHF
TGTGCTAGTGGTCAGGGTTGGGGTCAGCCCCAGCATTTT
>few|TRBV2|NA|TRBJ1-2
CAQPVQRENYGYTF
TGTGCCCAGCCGGTACAGAGGGAGAACTATGGCTACACCTTC
>NA|TRBV18|NA|TRBJ1-5
CASSPPGVRNQPQHF
TGTGCCAGCTCCCCCCCCGGAGTTAGGAATCAGCCCCAGCATTTT
>once|TRBV6-5|NA|TRBJ1-2
CASSYRQDLDWTF
TGTGCCAGCAGTTACAGGCAGGATTTAGATTGGACCTTC
>few|TRBV9|NA|TRBJ1-1
CASSVGTGTMNTEAFF
TGTGCCAGCAGCGTAGGTACAGGTACCATGAACACTGAAGCTTTCTTT
>NA|TRBV7-2|NA|TRBJ2-7
CASSPNFYEQYF
TGTGCCAGCAGCCCCAACTTCTACGAGCAGTACTTC
>few|TRBV5-1|TRBD1|TRBJ2-3
CASSLWGQGTGGNTDTQYF
TGCGCCAGCAGCTTGTGGGGACAGGGTACAGGGGGAAACACAGATACGCAGTATTTT
>NA|TRBV11-3|TRBD1|TRBJ1-1
CASSQDRVTEAFF
TGTGCCAGCAGCCAGGACAGGGTGACTGAAGCTTTCTTT
>NA|TRBV19|TRBD1|TRBJ1-1
CATRSGQTMNTEAFF
TGTGCCACTCGGTCGGGACAGACCATGAACACTGAAGCTTTCTTT